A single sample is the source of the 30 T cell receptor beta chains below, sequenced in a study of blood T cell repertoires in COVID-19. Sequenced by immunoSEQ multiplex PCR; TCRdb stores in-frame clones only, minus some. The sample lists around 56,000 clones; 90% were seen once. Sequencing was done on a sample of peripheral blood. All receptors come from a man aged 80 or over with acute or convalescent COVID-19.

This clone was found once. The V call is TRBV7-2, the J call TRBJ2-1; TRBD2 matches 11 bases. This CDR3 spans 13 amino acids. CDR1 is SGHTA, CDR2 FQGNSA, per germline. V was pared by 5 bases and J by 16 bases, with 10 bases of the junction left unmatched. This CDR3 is CASSMTSGAQRFF. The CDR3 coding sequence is TGTGCCAGCAGCATGACTAGCGGGGCCCAAAGATTCTTC.

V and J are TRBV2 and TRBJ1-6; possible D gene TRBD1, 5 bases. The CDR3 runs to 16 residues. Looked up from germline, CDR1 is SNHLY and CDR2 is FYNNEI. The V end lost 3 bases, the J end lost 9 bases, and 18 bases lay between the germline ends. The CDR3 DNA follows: TGTGCCAGCAGTGAGACCCGGGGGGATTTCAGTTCACCCCTCCACTTT. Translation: CASSETRGDFSSPLHF.

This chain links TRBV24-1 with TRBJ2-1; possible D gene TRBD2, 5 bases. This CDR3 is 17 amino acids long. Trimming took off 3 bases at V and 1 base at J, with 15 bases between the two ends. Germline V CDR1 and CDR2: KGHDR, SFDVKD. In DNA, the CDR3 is TGTGCCACCAGTGATCCCCGTCCCGGGGTTTCCTACAATGAGCAGTTCTTC. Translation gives CATSDPRPGVSYNEQFF.

The CDR3 loop reads CASSEQGTYNSPLHF. CDR3 coding DNA: TGTGCCAGCAGTGAACAGGGGACCTATAATTCACCCCTCCACTTT. The V and J genes are TRBV6-1 and TRBJ1-6, with D possibly TRBD1 on 6 matching bases. Trimming took 2 bases from V and 2 from J, leaving 7 bases between them. This CDR3 has 15 residues. Germline CDR1 reads MNHNS; CDR2 reads SASEGT.

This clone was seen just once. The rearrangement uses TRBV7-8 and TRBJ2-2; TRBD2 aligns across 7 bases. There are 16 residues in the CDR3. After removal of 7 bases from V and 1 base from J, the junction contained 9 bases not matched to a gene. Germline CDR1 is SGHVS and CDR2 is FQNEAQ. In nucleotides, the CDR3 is TGTGCCAGCACCCCCTGGGAGGGGATGAACACCGGGGAGCTGTTTTTT. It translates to CASTPWEGMNTGELFF.

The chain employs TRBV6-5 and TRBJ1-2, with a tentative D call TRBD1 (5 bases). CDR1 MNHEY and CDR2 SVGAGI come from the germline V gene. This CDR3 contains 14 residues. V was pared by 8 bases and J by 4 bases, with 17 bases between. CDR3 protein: CASRSAGVGYGYTF. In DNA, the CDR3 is TGTGCCAGCCGATCGGCGGGGGTTGGCTATGGCTACACCTTC.

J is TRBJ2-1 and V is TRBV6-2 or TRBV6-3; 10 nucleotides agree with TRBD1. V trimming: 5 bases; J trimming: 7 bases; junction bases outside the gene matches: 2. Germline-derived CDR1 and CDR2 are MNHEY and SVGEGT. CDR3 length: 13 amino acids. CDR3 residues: CASSRTGGNEQFF. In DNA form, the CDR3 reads TGTGCCAGCAGTAGGACAGGGGGTAATGAGCAGTTCTTC.

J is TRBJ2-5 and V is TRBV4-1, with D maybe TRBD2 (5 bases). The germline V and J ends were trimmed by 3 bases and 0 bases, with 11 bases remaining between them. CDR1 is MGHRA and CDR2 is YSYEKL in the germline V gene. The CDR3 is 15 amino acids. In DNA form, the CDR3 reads TGCGCCAGCAGCCAGGTTACAGCGGACCAAGAGACCCAGTACTTC. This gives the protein CASSQVTADQETQYF.

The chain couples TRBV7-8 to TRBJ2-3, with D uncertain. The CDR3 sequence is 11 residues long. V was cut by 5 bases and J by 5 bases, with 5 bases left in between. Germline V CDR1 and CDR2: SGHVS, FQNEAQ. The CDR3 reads CASSPLDTQYF. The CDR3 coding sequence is TGTGCCAGCAGCCCCCTAGATACGCAGTATTTT. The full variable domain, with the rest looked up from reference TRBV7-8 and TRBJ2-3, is GAGVSQSPRYKVAKRGQDVALRCDPISGHVSLFWYQQALGQGPEFLTYFQNEAQLDKSGLPSDRFFAERPEGSVSTLKIQRTQQEDSAVYLCASSPLDTQYFGPGTRLTVL.

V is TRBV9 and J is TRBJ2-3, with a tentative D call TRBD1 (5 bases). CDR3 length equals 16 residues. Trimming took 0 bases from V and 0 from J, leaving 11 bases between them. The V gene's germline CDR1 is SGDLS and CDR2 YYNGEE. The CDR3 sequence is CASSVASTVSTDTQYF. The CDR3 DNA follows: TGTGCCAGCAGCGTAGCCTCGACAGTTAGCACAGATACGCAGTATTTT.

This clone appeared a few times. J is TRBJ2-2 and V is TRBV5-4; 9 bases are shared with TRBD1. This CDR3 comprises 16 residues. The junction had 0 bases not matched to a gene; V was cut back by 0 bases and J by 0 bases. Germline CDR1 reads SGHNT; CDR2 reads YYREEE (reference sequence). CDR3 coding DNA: TGTGCCAGCAGCTTGGACAGGGGGCCGAACACCGGGGAGCTGTTTTTT. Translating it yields CASSLDRGPNTGELFF.

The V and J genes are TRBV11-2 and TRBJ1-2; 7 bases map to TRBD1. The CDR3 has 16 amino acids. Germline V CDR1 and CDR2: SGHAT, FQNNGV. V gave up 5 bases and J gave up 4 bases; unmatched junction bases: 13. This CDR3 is CASSRKPSTGPYGYTF. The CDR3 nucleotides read TGTGCCAGCAGCCGCAAACCTTCGACAGGGCCCTATGGCTACACCTTC.

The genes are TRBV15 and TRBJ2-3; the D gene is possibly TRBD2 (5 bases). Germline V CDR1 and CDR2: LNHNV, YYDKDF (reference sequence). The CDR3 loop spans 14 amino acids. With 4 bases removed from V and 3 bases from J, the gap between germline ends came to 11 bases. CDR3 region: CATSTHLATDTQYF. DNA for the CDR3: TGTGCCACCAGCACCCACCTAGCAACAGATACGCAGTATTTT.

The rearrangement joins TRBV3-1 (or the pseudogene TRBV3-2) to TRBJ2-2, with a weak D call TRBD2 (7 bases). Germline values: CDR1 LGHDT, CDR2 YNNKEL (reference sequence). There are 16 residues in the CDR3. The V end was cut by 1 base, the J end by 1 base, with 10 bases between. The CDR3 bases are TGTGCCAGCAGCCAAGTCGGGGGGCGGAACACCGGGGAGCTGTTTTTT. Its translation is CASSQVGGRNTGELFF.

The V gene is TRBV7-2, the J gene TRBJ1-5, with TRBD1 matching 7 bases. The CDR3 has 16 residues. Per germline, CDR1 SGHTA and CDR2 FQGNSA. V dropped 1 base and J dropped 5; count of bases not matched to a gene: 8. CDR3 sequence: CASSLGGIRGDQPQHF. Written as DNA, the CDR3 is TGTGCCAGCAGCTTAGGTGGCATCAGGGGGGATCAGCCCCAGCATTTT.

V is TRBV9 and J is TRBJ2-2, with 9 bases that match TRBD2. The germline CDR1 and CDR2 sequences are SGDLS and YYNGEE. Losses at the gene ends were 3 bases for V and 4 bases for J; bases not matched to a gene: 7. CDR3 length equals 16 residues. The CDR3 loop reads CASSEDAGGPTGELFF. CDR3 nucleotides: TGTGCCAGCAGCGAGGACGCGGGGGGGCCCACCGGGGAGCTGTTTTTT.

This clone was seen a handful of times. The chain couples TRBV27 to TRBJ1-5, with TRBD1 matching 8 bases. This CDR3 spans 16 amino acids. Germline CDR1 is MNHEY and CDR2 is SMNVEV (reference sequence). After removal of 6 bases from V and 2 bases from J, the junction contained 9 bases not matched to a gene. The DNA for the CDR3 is TGTGCCAGCAGGGACAAACAGGGGGTGGGCAATCAGCCCCAGCATTTT. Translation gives CASRDKQGVGNQPQHF.

CDR3 DNA: TGTGCCAGCAGCCAAGTTGCGGGGGGGTACAATGAGCAGTTCTTC. This encodes CASSQVAGGYNEQFF. The V gene is TRBV14, the J gene TRBJ2-1; 9 bases match TRBD2. Germline CDR1 is SGHDN and CDR2 is FVKESK. The junction had 2 bases not matched to a gene; V was cut back by 1 base and J by 4 bases. There are 15 residues in the CDR3.

Here the CDR3 DNA reads TGTGCCAGCAGTGGTTCGGGGGGGCCCTACGAGCAGTACTTC. It specifies CASSGSGGPYEQYF. The chain joins TRBV25-1 to TRBJ2-7; 8 bases are a match to TRBD2. This CDR3 region has 14 residues. The junction had 4 bases not matched to a gene; V was cut back by 4 bases and J by 2 bases. The V gene's germline CDR1 is MGHDK and CDR2 SYGVNS.

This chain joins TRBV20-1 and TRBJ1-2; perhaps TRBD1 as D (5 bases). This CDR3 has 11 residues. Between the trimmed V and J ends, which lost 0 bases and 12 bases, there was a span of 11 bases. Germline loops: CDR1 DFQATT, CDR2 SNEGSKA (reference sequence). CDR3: CSARDPPGDTF. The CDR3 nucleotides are TGCAGTGCTAGAGACCCCCCGGGGGACACCTTC.

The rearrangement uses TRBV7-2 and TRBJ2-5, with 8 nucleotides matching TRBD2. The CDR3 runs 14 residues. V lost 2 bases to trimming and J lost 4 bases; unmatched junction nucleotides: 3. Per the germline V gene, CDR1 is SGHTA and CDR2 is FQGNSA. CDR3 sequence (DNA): TGTGCCAGCAGCTTAATCCTAGCGGGAGAGACCCAGTACTTC. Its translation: CASSLILAGETQYF.

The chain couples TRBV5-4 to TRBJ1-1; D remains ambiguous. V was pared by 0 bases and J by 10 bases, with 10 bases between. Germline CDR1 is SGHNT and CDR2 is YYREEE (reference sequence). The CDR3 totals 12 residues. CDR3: CASSLGQRGAFF. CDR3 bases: TGTGCCAGCAGCTTGGGGCAGCGGGGAGCTTTCTTT.

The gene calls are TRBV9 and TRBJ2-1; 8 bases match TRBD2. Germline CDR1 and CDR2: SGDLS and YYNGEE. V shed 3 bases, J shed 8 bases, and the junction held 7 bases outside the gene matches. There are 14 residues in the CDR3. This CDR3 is CASSGAGVADEQFF. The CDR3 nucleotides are TGTGCCAGCAGCGGAGCGGGGGTAGCCGATGAGCAGTTCTTC.

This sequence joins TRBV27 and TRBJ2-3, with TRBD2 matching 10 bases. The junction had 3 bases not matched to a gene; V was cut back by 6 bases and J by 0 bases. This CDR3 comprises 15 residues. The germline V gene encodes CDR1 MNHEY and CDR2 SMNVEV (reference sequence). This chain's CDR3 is CASSLAGASTDTQYF. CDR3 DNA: TGTGCCAGCAGCCTAGCGGGGGCTAGCACAGATACGCAGTATTTT.

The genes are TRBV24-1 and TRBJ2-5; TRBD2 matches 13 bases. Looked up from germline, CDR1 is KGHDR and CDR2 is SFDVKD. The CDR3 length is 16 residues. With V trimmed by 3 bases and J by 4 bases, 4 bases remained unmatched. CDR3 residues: CATSDPGLAGVETQYF. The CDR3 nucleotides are TGTGCCACCAGTGATCCCGGACTAGCGGGGGTAGAGACCCAGTACTTC.

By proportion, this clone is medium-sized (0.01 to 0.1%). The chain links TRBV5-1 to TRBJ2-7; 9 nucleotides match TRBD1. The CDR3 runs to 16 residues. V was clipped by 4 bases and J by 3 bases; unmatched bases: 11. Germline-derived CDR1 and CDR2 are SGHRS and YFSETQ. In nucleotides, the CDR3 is TGCGCCAGCAGCAGCGGTGGGGACAGGGTACGCTACGAGCAGTACTTC. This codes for CASSSGGDRVRYEQYF.

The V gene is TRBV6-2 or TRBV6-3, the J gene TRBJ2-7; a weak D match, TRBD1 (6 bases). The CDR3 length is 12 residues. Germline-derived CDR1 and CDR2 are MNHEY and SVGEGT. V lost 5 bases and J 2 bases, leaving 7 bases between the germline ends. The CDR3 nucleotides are TGTGCCAGCAGTGGGACACCCTACGAGCAGTACTTC. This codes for CASSGTPYEQYF.

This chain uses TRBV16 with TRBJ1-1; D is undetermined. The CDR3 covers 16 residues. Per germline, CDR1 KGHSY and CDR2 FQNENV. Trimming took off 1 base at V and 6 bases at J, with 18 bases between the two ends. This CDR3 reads CASSQLSGRMGAEAFF. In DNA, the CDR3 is TGTGCCAGCAGCCAATTGAGCGGCAGGATGGGCGCTGAAGCTTTCTTT.

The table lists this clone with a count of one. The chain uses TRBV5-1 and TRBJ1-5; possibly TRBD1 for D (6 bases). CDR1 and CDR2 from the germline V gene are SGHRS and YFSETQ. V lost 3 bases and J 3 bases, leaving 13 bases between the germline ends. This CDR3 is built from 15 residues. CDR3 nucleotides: TGCGCCAGCAGCTCTACCACAGGGATCAATCAGCCCCAGCATTTT. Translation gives CASSSTTGINQPQHF.

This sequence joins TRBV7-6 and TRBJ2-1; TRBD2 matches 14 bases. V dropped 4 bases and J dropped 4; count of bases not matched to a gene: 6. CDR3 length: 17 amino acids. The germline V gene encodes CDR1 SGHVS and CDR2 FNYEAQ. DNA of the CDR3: TGTGCCAGCAGCTCCCTTGGGACTAGCGGGGGATACAATGAGCAGTTCTTC. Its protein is CASSSLGTSGGYNEQFF.